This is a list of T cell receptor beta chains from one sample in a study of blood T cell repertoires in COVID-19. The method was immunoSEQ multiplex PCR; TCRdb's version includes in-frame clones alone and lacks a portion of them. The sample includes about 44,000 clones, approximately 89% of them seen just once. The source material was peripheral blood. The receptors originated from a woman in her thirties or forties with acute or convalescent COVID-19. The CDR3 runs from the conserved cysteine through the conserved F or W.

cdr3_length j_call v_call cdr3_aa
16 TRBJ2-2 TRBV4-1 CASSQAGQGVTGELFF
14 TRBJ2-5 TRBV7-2 CASSLSGGRETQYF
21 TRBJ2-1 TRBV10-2 CASSDPRGGTSGRRAYNEQFF
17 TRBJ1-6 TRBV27 CASSLSWTGGVNSPLHF
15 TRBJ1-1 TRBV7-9 CASSRPNSGDTEAFF
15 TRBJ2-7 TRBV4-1 CASSRSTSKANEQYF
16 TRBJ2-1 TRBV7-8 CASSLARGGSFNEQFF
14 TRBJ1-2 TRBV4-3 CASSQAGYSYGYTF
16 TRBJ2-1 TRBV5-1 CASSGGLAGGPNEQFF
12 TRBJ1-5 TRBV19 CASSTANQPQHF
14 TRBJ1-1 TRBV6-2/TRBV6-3 CASSYWTTDTEAFF
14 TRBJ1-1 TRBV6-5 CASSPRSMNTEAFF
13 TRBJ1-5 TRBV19 CASQQGPYQPQHF
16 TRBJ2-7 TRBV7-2 CASSPTHGGQGNEQYF
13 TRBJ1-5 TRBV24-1 CATSRGGNQPQHF
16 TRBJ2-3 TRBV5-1 CASSGGQGPITDTQYF
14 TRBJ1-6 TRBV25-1 CASKQTGDNSPLHF
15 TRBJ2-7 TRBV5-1 CASSEKDRGSYEQYF
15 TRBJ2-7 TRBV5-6 CASSPGTVFSYEQYF
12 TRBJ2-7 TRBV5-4 CASSGSSYEQYF
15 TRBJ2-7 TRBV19 CASSLQGTSSYEQYF
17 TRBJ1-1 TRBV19 CASTWVLRQEKNTEAFF
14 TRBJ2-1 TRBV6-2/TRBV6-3 CASSFGGSYNEQFF
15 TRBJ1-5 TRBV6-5 CASTNGQGGNQPQHF
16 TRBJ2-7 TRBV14 CASSQETSGGSYEQYF
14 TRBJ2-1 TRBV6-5 CASTRTPLYNEQFF